This T cell receptor (beta chain) originates from a study of beta chain features in type 1 diabetes. This clone has a handful of counts. Its antigen is unknown. Study findings and constraints: Within each of all four CD4+ subsets, Type 1 diabetes patients had TCRB CDR3s that were moderately but significantly shorter. The study found fewer insertions and more deletions at VDJ junctions in type 1 diabetes patients.

Isolated RNA was reverse transcribed in full, so expressed TCRB transcripts were sequenced. Sequencing used immunoSEQ multiplex PCR; TCRdb keeps in-frame clones, though not all of them. The repertoire holds roughly 230,000 clones, with 7.5% to 10% as singletons. Germline lookup yields CDR1 SGHRS and CDR2 YFSETQ. Trimming cost V 7 bases and J 2 bases, with 15 bases left between them. This CDR3 has 14 residues. Specimen: naive CD4+ T cells from blood. The source of this sequence is a woman under 30 in good health. The chain carries TRBV5-1 and TRBJ2-5, with D possibly being TRBD1 (6 bases). CDR3 amino acids: CASWAGGSQETQYF. The CDR3, as DNA: TGCGCCAGCTGGGCTGGGGGCTCACAAGAGACCCAGTACTTC.